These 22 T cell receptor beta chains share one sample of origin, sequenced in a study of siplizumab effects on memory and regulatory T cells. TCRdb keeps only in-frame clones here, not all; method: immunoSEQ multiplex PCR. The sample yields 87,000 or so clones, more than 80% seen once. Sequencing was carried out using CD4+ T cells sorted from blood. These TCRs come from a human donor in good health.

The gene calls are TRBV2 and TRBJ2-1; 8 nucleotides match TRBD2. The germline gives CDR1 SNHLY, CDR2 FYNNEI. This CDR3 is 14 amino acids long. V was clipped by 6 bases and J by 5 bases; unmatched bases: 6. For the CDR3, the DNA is TGTGCCAGCAGCGAAAGCGGGAGTAACAATGAGCAGTTCTTC. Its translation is CASSESGSNNEQFF.

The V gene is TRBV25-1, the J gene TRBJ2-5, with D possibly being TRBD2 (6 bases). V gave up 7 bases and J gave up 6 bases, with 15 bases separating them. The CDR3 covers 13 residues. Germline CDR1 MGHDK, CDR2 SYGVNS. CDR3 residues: CASTHTGRKTQYF. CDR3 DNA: TGTGCCAGCACCCATACGGGGAGGAAGACCCAGTACTTC.

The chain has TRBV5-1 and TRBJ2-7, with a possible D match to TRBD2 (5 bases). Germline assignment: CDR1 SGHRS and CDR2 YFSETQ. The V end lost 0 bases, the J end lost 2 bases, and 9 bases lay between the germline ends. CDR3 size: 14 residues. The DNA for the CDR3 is TGCGCCAGCAGCTTGGACGGGAACCCCTACGAGCAGTACTTC. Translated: CASSLDGNPYEQYF.

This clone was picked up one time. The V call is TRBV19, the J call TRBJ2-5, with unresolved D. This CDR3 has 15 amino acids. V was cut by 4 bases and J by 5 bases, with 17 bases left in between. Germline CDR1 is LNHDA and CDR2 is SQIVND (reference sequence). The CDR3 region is CASSRTALVTETQYF. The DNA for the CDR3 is TGTGCCAGTAGTAGAACCGCCTTGGTTACGGAGACCCAGTACTTC.

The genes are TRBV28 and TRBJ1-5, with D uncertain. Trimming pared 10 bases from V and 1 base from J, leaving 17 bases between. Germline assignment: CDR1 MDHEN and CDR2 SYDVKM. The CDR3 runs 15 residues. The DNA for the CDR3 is TGTGCCACATTATCCGGGATGAAAAGCAATCAGCCCCAGCATTTT. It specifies CATLSGMKSNQPQHF.

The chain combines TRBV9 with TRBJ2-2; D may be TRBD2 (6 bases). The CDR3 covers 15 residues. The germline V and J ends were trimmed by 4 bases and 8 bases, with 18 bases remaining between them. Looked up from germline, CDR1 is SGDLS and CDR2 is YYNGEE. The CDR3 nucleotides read TGTGCCAGCAGCCCGGGACTGGGACGGGTAGGGGAGCTGTTTTTT. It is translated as CASSPGLGRVGELFF. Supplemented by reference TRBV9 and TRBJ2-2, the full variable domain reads DSGVTQTPKHLITATGQRVTLRCSPRSGDLSVYWYQQSLDQGLQFLIQYYNGEERAKGNILERFSAQQFPDLHSELNLSSLELGDSALYFCASSPGLGRVGELFFGEGSRLTVL.

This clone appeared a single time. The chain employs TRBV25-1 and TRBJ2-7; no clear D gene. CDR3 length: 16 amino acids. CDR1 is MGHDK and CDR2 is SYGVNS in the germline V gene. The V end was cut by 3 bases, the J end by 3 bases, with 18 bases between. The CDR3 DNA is TGTGCCAGCAGTGATCTGCCCCTCCCCGACGGCTACGAGCAGTACTTC. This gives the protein CASSDLPLPDGYEQYF.

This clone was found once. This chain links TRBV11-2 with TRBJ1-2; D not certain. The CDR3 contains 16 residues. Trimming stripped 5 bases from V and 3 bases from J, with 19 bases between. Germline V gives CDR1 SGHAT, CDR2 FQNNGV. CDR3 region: CASSTRAGPFDYGYTF. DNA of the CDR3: TGTGCCAGCAGCACTCGGGCTGGCCCTTTTGACTATGGCTACACCTTC.

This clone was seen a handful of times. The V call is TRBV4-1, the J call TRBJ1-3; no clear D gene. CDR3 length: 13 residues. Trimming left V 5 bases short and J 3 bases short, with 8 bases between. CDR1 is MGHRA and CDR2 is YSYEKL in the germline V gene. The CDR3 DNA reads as TGCGCCAGCAGCGCATATTATGGAAACACCATATATTTT. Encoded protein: CASSAYYGNTIYF.

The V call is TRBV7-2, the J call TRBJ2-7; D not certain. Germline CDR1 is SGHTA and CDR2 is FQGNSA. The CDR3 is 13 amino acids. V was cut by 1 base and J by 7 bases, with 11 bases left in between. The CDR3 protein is CASSLGRVREQYF. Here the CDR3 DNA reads TGTGCCAGCAGCTTAGGACGGGTAAGGGAGCAGTACTTC.

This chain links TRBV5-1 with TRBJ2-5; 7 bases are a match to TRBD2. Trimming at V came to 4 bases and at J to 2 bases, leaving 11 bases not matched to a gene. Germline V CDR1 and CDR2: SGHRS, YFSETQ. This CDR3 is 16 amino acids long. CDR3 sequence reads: CASSRTPAGQQETQYF. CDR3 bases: TGCGCCAGCAGCAGGACTCCAGCGGGGCAACAAGAGACCCAGTACTTC.

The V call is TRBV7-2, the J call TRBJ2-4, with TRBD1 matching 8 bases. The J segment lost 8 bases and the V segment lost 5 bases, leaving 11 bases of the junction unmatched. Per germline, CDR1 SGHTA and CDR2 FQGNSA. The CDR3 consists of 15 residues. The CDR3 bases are TGTGCCAGCAGCCCCGTGACAGGGGTCTTACACATTCAGTACTTC. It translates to CASSPVTGVLHIQYF.

The CDR3 spells CASRLGAGADTQYF. The CDR3 region has the DNA TGTGCCAGCAGGTTGGGGGCGGGCGCAGATACGCAGTATTTT. This chain connects TRBV6-5 to TRBJ2-3; tentatively, D is TRBD1 (6 bases). Trimming cost V 6 bases and J 4 bases, with 14 bases left between them. Germline CDR1 MNHEY, CDR2 SVGAGI. This CDR3 region has 14 residues.

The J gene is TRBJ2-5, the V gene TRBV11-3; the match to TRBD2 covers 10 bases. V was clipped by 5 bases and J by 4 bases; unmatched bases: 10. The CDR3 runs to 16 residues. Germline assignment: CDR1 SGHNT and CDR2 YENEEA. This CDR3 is CASSPKRLAGVETQYF. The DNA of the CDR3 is TGTGCCAGCAGCCCAAAGAGGCTAGCGGGAGTAGAGACCCAGTACTTC.

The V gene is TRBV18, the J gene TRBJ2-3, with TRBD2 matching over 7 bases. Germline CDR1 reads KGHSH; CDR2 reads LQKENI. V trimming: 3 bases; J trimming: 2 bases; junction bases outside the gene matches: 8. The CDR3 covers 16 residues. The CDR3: CASSPMPSGPTDTQYF. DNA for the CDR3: TGTGCCAGCTCACCTATGCCTAGCGGTCCCACAGATACGCAGTATTTT.

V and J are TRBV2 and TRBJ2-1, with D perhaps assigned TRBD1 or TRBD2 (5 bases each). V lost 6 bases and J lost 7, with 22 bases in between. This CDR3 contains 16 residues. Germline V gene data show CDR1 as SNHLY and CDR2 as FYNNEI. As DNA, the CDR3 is TGTGCCAGCAGCCCAAGGGGATGGGAGTCTAGGAATGAGCAGTTCTTC. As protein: CASSPRGWESRNEQFF. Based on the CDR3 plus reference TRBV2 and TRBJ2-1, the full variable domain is EPEVTQTPSHQVTQMGQEVILRCVPISNHLYFYWYRQILGQKVEFLVSFYNNEISEKSEIFDDQFSVERPDGSNFTLKIRSTKLEDSAMYFCASSPRGWESRNEQFFGPGTRLTVL.

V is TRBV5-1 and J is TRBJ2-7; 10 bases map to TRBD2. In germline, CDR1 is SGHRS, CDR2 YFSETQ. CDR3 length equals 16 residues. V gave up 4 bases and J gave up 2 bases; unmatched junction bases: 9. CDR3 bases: TGCGCCAGCAGCCGCCAGGTAGCGGGAGGAACCTACGAGCAGTACTTC. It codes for CASSRQVAGGTYEQYF.

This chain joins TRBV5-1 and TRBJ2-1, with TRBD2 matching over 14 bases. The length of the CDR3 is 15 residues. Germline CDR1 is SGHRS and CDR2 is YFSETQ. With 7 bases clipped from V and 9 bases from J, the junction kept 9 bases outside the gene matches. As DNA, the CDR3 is TGCGCCAGCGTGATGACTAGCGGGAGGGTAGGTGAGCAGTTCTTC. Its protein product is CASVMTSGRVGEQFF.

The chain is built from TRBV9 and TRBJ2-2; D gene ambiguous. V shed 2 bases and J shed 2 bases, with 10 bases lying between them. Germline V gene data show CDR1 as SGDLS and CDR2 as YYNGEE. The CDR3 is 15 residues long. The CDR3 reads CASSVGWGNTGELFF. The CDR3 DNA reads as TGTGCCAGCAGCGTCGGCTGGGGAAACACCGGGGAGCTGTTTTTT.

This chain's CDR3 is CASSGTGLMDEQYF. CDR3 in DNA: TGCGCCAGCAGCGGGACAGGGCTTATGGACGAGCAGTACTTC. The J gene is TRBJ2-7, the V gene TRBV5-1; TRBD1 agrees at 9 bases. Germline CDR1 reads SGHRS; CDR2 reads YFSETQ. The junction had 7 bases not matched to a gene; V was cut back by 4 bases and J by 5 bases. This CDR3 region has 14 residues.

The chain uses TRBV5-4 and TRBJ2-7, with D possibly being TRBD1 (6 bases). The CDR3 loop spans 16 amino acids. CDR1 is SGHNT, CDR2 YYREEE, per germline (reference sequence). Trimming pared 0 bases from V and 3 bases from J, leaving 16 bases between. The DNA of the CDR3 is TGTGCCAGCAGCTTGGCAGGGGACCTCGGGCTCTACGAGCAGTACTTC. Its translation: CASSLAGDLGLYEQYF.

CDR3 loop: CASSTGTSGTYNEQFF. CDR3 nucleotide sequence: TGCGCCAGCAGCACCGGGACTAGCGGGACGTACAATGAGCAGTTCTTC. The chain carries TRBV5-1 and TRBJ2-1; TRBD2 matches 13 bases. This CDR3 is 16 amino acids long. The V gene's germline CDR1 is SGHRS and CDR2 YFSETQ. V shed 4 bases and J 4 bases; nucleotides not matched to a gene: 5.